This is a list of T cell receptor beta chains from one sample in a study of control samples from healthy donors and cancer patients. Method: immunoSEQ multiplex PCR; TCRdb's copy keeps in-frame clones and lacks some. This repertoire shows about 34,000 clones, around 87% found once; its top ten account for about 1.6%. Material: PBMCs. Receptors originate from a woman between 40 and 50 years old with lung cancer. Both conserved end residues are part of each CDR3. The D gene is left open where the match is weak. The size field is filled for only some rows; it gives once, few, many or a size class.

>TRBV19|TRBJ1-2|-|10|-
TGTGCCAGTTTTTTTTATGGCTACACCTTC
CASFFYGYTF
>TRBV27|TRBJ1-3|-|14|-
TGTGCCAGCAGTTTAAGAGGGTCTGGAAACACCATATATTTT
CASSLRGSGNTIYF
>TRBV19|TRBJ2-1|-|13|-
TGTGCCAGTAGCCAGGGACAAAACAATGAGCAGTTCTTC
CASSQGQNNEQFF
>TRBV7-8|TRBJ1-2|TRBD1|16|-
TGTGCCAGCAGCTTCCTAGGGCCTGGGACAGGTAACGGCTACACCTTC
CASSFLGPGTGNGYTF
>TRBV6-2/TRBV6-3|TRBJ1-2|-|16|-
TGTGCCAGCAGTTCCGCGGACAGACAATTTAACTATGGCTACACCTTC
CASSSADRQFNYGYTF
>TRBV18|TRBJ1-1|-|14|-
TGTGCCAGCTCATCGACAGGTGGGAACACTGAAGCTTTCTTT
CASSSTGGNTEAFF
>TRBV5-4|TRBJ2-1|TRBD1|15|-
TGTGCCAGCAGTTCCGGGACAGGGAGCTACAATGAGCAGTTCTTC
CASSSGTGSYNEQFF
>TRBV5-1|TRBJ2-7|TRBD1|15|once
TGCGCCAGCAGCTTGGTTGGGGACAGGGAGTTAGGGCAGTACTTC
CASSLVGDRELGQYF
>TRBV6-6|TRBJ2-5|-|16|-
TGTGCCAGCAGTTTCCGGGGGACAGCCGACCAAGAGACCCAGTACTTC
CASSFRGTADQETQYF
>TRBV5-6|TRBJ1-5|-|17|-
TGTGCCAGCAGCTCCAGAACGGGGAAGCCGGGCAATCAGCCCCAGCATTTT
CASSSRTGKPGNQPQHF
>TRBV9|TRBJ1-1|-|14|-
TGTGCCAGCAGCGTAGTGGGGGCGGGCACTGAAGCTTTCTTT
CASSVVGAGTEAFF
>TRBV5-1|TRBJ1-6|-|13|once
TGCGCCAGCAGCTTGGACGATAATTCACCCCTCCACTTT
CASSLDDNSPLHF
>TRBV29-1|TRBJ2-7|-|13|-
TGCAGCGTTGGAACCAGGAGCTCCTACGAGCAGTACTTC
CSVGTRSSYEQYF
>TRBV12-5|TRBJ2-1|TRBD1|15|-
TGTGCTAGTGGTCCCTACAGGGGATTCCGCAATGAGCAGTTCTTC
CASGPYRGFRNEQFF
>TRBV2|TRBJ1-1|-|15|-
TGTGCCAGCAGTGGAGTGAGGGCTCCGAACACTGAAGCTTTCTTT
CASSGVRAPNTEAFF
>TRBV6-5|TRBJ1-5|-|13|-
TGTGCCAGCAGTCCCTATGACAATCAGCCCCAGCATTTT
CASSPYDNQPQHF
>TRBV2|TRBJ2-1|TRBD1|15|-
TGTGCCAGCAAATCTGGACAGGGCCCCTACAATGAGCAGTTCTTC
CASKSGQGPYNEQFF
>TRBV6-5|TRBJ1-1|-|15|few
TGTGCCAGCAGTTACTTTCGGGGCGTGGGAACTGAAGCTTTCTTT
CASSYFRGVGTEAFF
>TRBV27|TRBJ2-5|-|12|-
TGTGCCAGCGGAGCTTCGGCGGAGACCCAGTACTTC
CASGASAETQYF
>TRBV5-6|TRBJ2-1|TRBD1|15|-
TGTGCCAGCAGCCCCTCGGACAGGGACAACAATGAGCAGTTCTTC
CASSPSDRDNNEQFF
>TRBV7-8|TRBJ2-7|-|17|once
TGTGCCAGCAGCCGACATAACCGGGACGCAGGGTCCTACGAGCAGTACTTC
CASSRHNRDAGSYEQYF
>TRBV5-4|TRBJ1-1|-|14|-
TGTGCCAGCAGCTTGCAGGGGATGAACACTGAAGCTTTCTTT
CASSLQGMNTEAFF
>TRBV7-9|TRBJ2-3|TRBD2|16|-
TGTGCCAGCAGCTTGCAGCGGGGGGGCGCGAAAGATACGCAGTATTTT
CASSLQRGGAKDTQYF
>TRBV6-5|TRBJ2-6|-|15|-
TGTGCCAGCAGCCCGACCGTCTCTGGGGCCAACGTCCTGACTTTC
CASSPTVSGANVLTF
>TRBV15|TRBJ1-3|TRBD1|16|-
TGTGCCACCAGCAGAGGGGACAGGGCTCCCGGAAACACCATATATTTT
CATSRGDRAPGNTIYF
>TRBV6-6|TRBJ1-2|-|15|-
TGTGCCAGCAGTTACTCGCGGGAAGAGAACTATGGCTACACCTTC
CASSYSREENYGYTF
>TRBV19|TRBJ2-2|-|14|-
TGTGCCAGTAGTTGGGGGATGAACACCGGGGAGCTGTTTTTT
CASSWGMNTGELFF
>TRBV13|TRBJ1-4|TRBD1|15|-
TGTGCCAGCAGCTATACCGGGACAGGGGAAGAAAAACTGTTTTTT
CASSYTGTGEEKLFF
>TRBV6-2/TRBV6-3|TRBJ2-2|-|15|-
TGTGCCAGCAGTTACTGCGGGGGCCGGGGCGGGGAGCTGTTTTTT
CASSYCGGRGGELFF
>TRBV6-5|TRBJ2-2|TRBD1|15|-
TGTGCCAGCAGCTATGGACAGGGGGCGATCGGGGAGCTGTTTTTT
CASSYGQGAIGELFF
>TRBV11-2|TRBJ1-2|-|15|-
TGTGCCAGCAGCTTAGGTCTGGGGGCTAACTATGGCTACACCTTC
CASSLGLGANYGYTF
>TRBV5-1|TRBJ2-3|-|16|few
TGCGCCAGCAGCTTGGTAGGGGGGGCGAGCACAGATACGCAGTATTTT
CASSLVGGASTDTQYF
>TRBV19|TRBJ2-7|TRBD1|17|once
TGTGCCAGTAGTGTTGTCCCGGGACAGGGGAAGTCCTACGAGCAGTACTTC
CASSVVPGQGKSYEQYF
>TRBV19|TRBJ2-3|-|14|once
TGTGCCAGTAGTATCAATCAGGGGTCAGATACGCAGTATTTT
CASSINQGSDTQYF
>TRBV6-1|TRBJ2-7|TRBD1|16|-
TGTGCCAGCAGTGAAACCGCCGGGACAGGGTATTACGAGCAGTACTTC
CASSETAGTGYYEQYF
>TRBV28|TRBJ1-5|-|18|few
TGTGCCAGCAGAGGCCTTTTCCGGGACCGTGATAGCAATCAGCCCCAGCATTTT
CASRGLFRDRDSNQPQHF
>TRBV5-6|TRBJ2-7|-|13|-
TGTGCCAGCAGCTTGGGACGGTCCTACGAGCAGTACTTC
CASSLGRSYEQYF
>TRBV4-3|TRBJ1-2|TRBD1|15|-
TGCGCCAGCAGCCTTCAACCGGGACAGTGGAGCGGCTACACCTTC
CASSLQPGQWSGYTF
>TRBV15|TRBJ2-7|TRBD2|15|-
TGTGCCACCAGCAGAGATAGCGGGGGGTCCTACGAGCAGTACTTC
CATSRDSGGSYEQYF
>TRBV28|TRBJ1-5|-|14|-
TGTGCCAGCAGGACAGGTACGGGCCGTCAGCCCCAGCATTTT
CASRTGTGRQPQHF
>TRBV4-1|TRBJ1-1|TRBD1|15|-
TGCGCCAGCAGCCGTCGGACAGGGATGAACACTGAAGCTTTCTTT
CASSRRTGMNTEAFF
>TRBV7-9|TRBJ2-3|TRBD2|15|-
TGTGCCAGCAGCTTAACAGCGGGAACTACAGATACGCAGTATTTT
CASSLTAGTTDTQYF
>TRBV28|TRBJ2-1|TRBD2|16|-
TGTGCCAGCAGCCTCACCGGGGCGGGGGGGCTCAATGAGCAGTTCTTC
CASSLTGAGGLNEQFF
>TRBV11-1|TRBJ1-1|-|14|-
TGTGCCAGCAGCCCTGGACAAACTAGGACTGAAGCTTTCTTT
CASSPGQTRTEAFF
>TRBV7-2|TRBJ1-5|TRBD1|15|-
TGTGCCAGCAGCTTAGCCAGGGGGAGCAATCAGCCCCAGCATTTT
CASSLARGSNQPQHF